These 16 T cell receptor beta chains share one sample of origin, sequenced in a study of blood T cell repertoires in COVID-19. Data came from immunoSEQ multiplex PCR; TCRdb stores just in-frame clones and leaves some out. The table records some 230,000 clones, 82% of them present only once. Sequenced input: peripheral blood. All receptors derive from a woman of 80 years or more with COVID-19, enrolled during active disease.

J is TRBJ2-3 and V is TRBV7-9; 7 bases align to TRBD1. Germline trimming cut 5 bases from V and 5 bases from J; bases unmatched to any gene: 10. This CDR3 comprises 15 residues. CDR1 is SEHNR, CDR2 FQNEAQ, per germline (reference sequence). CDR3 nucleotides: TGTGCCAGCAGCACCCGGACAGGAGTCATAGATACGCAGTATTTT. This sequence encodes CASSTRTGVIDTQYF.

The CDR3 nucleotides are TGTGCCAGCAGCCTGGGGACAACATCTAACTATGGCTACACCTTC. Its protein product is CASSLGTTSNYGYTF. The chain recombines TRBV4-2 with TRBJ1-2; a possible D gene is TRBD1 (6 bases). The length of the CDR3 is 15 residues. Germline CDR1 LGHNA, CDR2 YNFKEQ. Trimming cost V 4 bases and J 0 bases, with 12 bases left between them.

This clone was found a few times. The chain has TRBV5-4 and TRBJ1-2; 7 bases align to TRBD1. J lost 6 bases, V lost 3 bases, and 5 bases had no gene match. This CDR3 is 13 amino acids long. Per the germline V gene, CDR1 is SGHNT and CDR2 is YYREEE (reference sequence). The CDR3 DNA reads as TGTGCCAGCAGCTATACCGGGACAGATGGCTACACCTTC. It specifies CASSYTGTDGYTF.

This chain joins TRBV5-4 and TRBJ1-2; TRBD1 matches at 7 bases. V was pared by 0 bases and J by 3 bases, with 5 bases of the junction left unmatched. This CDR3 comprises 15 residues. CDR1 and CDR2 (germline): SGHNT, YYREEE (reference sequence). The CDR3 region has the DNA TGTGCCAGCAGCTTGGAAGGTACAGGGGACTATGGCTACACCTTC. It codes for CASSLEGTGDYGYTF.

The V call is TRBV7-2, the J call TRBJ2-4, with 8 nucleotides matching TRBD1. This CDR3 contains 16 residues. Germline lookup yields CDR1 SGHTA and CDR2 FQGNSA. V shed 2 bases, J shed 0 bases, and the junction held 3 bases outside the gene matches. The CDR3 DNA reads TGTGCCAGCAGCTTAAGACAGGGGCTAGCCAAAAACATTCAGTACTTC. Translating gives CASSLRQGLAKNIQYF.

The gene calls are TRBV11-2 and TRBJ2-5, with 10 nucleotides matching TRBD2. Germline V gene lookup returns CDR1 SGHAT and CDR2 FQNNGV. The CDR3 length is 15 residues. Trimming took 2 bases from V and 4 from J; bases not matched to a gene: 4. The CDR3 sequence is CASSLSGGAGETQYF. In DNA form, the CDR3 reads TGTGCCAGCAGCTTAAGCGGGGGGGCCGGAGAGACCCAGTACTTC.

This clone turned up a few times. This sequence joins TRBV7-2 and TRBJ2-2; no reliable D call. The CDR3 is 15 residues long. V was pared by 4 bases and J by 7 bases, with 16 bases between. Germline CDR1 and CDR2: SGHTA and FQGNSA. In nucleotides, the CDR3 is TGTGCCAGCAGCTCCCCAGAGGCTCTAGGCGGGGAGCTGTTTTTT. Protein sequence: CASSSPEALGGELFF.

This clone was detected only once. The chain uses TRBV5-1 and TRBJ1-4; no firm D call. The CDR3 runs to 13 residues. Trimming stripped 0 bases from V and 7 bases from J, with 7 bases between. Germline CDR1 reads SGHRS; CDR2 reads YFSETQ. CDR3: CASSLGAGEKLFF. DNA of the CDR3: TGCGCCAGCAGCTTGGGCGCGGGTGAAAAACTGTTTTTT.

V gene TRBV4-1 combines with J gene TRBJ1-3, with TRBD1 matching over 10 bases. Germline V gene sequence: CDR1 MGHRA, CDR2 YSYEKL. J was trimmed by 3 bases and V by 4 bases; bases with no gene match: 6. The CDR3 is 16 residues long. The CDR3 DNA follows: TGCGCCAGCAGCCCCCCGACAGGGGGCTTTGGAAACACCATATATTTT. This translates into CASSPPTGGFGNTIYF.

This sequence joins TRBV5-1 and TRBJ2-7; 9 bases are shared with TRBD1. The J segment lost 2 bases and the V segment lost 0 bases, leaving 3 bases of the junction unmatched. Germline lookup yields CDR1 SGHRS and CDR2 YFSETQ. The CDR3 covers 15 residues. CDR3 DNA: TGCGCCAGCAGCTTGGCGGGACAGGGAGCCTACGAGCAGTACTTC. It specifies CASSLAGQGAYEQYF.

J is TRBJ2-5 and V is TRBV20-1; D unclear. In germline, CDR1 is DFQATT, CDR2 SNEGSKA (reference sequence). V lost 7 bases and J lost 1, with 7 bases in between. This CDR3 comprises 11 residues. CDR3 bases: TGCAGTGTTCCCCTCCAAGAGACCCAGTACTTC. It is translated as CSVPLQETQYF.

This chain connects TRBV6-2 or TRBV6-3 to TRBJ1-2; D uncertain. V gave up 0 bases and J gave up 1 base, with 6 bases separating them. From germline, CDR1 is MNHEY and CDR2 SVGEGT. The CDR3 runs 14 residues. The CDR3: CASSYSVSNYGYTF. CDR3 DNA: TGTGCCAGCAGTTACTCGGTGAGTAACTATGGCTACACCTTC.

This chain connects TRBV7-8 to TRBJ2-7, with 11 bases aligning to TRBD1. There are 16 residues in the CDR3. The germline V gene has CDR1 SGHVS and CDR2 FQNEAQ. Trimming took 3 bases from V and 4 from J; bases not matched to a gene: 8. The CDR3 sequence: CASSFPGTGGSYEQYF. The CDR3 nucleotides are TGTGCCAGCAGCTTTCCCGGGACAGGGGGTTCTTACGAGCAGTACTTC.

This chain links TRBV2 with TRBJ2-4, with a possible D match to TRBD2 (5 bases). The CDR3 is made up of 15 amino acids. V lost 2 bases to trimming and J lost 0 bases, with 8 bases between them. The germline CDR1 and CDR2 sequences are SNHLY and FYNNEI. CDR3 in DNA: TGTGCCAGCAGTGAACCGGGGTTAGCCAAAAACATTCAGTACTTC. This gives the protein CASSEPGLAKNIQYF.

The chain is built from TRBV7-2 and TRBJ2-4; 7 nucleotides line up with TRBD1. CDR3 length: 16 residues. The J segment lost 1 base and the V segment lost 5 bases, leaving 8 bases of the junction unmatched. Germline CDR1 SGHTA, CDR2 FQGNSA. The CDR3 loop is CASSTTGTLAKNIQYF. The DNA for the CDR3 is TGTGCCAGCAGCACGACAGGGACGCTCGCCAAAAACATTCAGTACTTC.

The J gene is TRBJ1-1, the V gene TRBV29-1; maybe TRBD1 (6 bases). Germline V CDR1 and CDR2: SQVTM, ANQGSEA. The ends were cut back, 7 bases at V and 6 bases at J, with 18 bases in the middle. CDR3 length: 13 residues. The CDR3 sequence is CSADPTGFSEAFF. The CDR3 nucleotides read TGCAGCGCCGACCCTACAGGGTTCTCTGAAGCTTTCTTT. The full variable domain, in which reference TRBV29-1 and TRBJ1-1 provide the parts outside the CDR3, is SAVISQKPSRDICQRGTSLTIQCQVDSQVTMMFWYRQQPGQSLTLIATANQGSEATYESGFVIDKFPISRPNLTFSTLTVSNMSPEDSSIYLCSADPTGFSEAFFGQGTRLTVV.